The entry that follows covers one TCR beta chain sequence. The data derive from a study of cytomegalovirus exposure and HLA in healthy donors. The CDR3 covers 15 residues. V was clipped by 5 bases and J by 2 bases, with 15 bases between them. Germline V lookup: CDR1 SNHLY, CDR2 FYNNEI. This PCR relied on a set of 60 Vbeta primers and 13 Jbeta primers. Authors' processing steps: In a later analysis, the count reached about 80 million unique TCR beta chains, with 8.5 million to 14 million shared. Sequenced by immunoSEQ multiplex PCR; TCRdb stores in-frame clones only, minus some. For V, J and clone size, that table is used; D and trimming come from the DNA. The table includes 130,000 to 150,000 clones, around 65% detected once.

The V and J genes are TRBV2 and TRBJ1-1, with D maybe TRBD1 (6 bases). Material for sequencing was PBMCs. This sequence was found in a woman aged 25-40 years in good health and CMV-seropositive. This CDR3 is CASSSLGQTNTEAFF. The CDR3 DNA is TGTGCCAGCAGTAGCCTCGGACAGACAAACACTGAAGCTTTCTTT.